The present T cell receptor beta chain was sequenced within a study of T-cell reconstitution after alpha-beta-depleted transplantation in children. This clonotype was counted a few times. The CDR3 covers 12 residues. V lost 5 bases and J lost 3, with 8 bases in between. Unique molecular identifiers were used to barcode this TCRbeta library. In TCRdb, the PCR reads were re-called with MiXCR into one record per CDR3 protein. The sample records 250,000 to 350,000 distinct CDR3 sequences, about a tenth being singletons. The sequence was obtained from a human donor who donated a stem cell graft to a child with SCID. Sample: PBMCs from the stem cell graft donor, taken from the stem cell graft. This sequence joins TRBV12-3 or TRBV12-4 and TRBJ2-7; TRBD1 is a possible D gene (6 bases). The CDR3 loop is CASSRGFYEQYF. In DNA form, the CDR3 reads TGTGCCAGCAGTAGGGGGTTCTACGAGCAGTACTTC.